This record concerns one TCR beta chain sequence. Its specificity is not known. This sample was taken from a study of blood T cells in healthy people across ages. This CDR3 is 13 amino acids long. The germline V and J ends were trimmed by 3 bases and 0 bases, with 3 bases remaining between them. From germline, CDR1 is SGHDN and CDR2 FVKESK. A sample-barcoded 5' primer and a J-beta primer mix were used in a second PCR of roughly 6 to 11 cycles. TCRdb reprocessed the 5' RACE reads with MiXCR, giving one entry per CDR3 protein. The sample holds 750,000 to 850,000 distinct CDR3 sequences, roughly 25% seen once. Findings of the study overall: Getting older went along with TCR beta diversity per million T cells dropping roughly linearly.

These data were also reused for a study on T cells of mothers and their children. That work contributes: Unrelated pairs and related pairs have their TCR recombination output shaped similarly by thymic selection. The data showed no persistent microchimeric T cell clones.

The clonotype was recovered from a boy between 5 and 17 years old in good health. The chain has TRBV14 and TRBJ2-1; D is unclear. Sequencing was carried out using blood. The CDR3: CASSHYSYNEQFF. The DNA for the CDR3 is TGTGCCAGCAGCCATTACTCCTACAATGAGCAGTTCTTC.